This paragraph reports one T cell receptor (beta chain). Its antigen is unknown. The sample is drawn from a study of PD-1 blockade in mismatch repair-deficient tumors. Study in general: Patients had about 13 mismatch repair-deficient cancer types and were previously treated and progressing. Study-wide findings and caveats: Tumor-resident clones, often undetectable pretreatment in blood, expanded then contracted after pembrolizumab.

This CDR3 is 16 amino acids long. Germline V gene data show CDR1 as WNHNN and CDR2 as SYGVQD (reference sequence). With V trimmed by 5 bases and J by 5 bases, 9 bases remained unmatched. TCRs were sequenced from a few patients responding to pembrolizumab. Profiling relied on immunoSEQ multiplex PCR, and the TCRdb table lists in-frame clones only, not all of them. This table has approximately 15,000 clones, roughly 82% appearing once. The sequence derives from an adult with mismatch repair-deficient cancer. The starting material was PBMCs, obtained less than 15 weeks after starting pembrolizumab. The chain is built from TRBV10-1 and TRBJ2-1; 10 bases line up with TRBD2. The chain's CDR3 is CASSTISGRAHNEQFF. The CDR3 region has the DNA TGCGCCAGCAGTACCATCAGCGGGAGGGCACACAATGAGCAGTTCTTC.